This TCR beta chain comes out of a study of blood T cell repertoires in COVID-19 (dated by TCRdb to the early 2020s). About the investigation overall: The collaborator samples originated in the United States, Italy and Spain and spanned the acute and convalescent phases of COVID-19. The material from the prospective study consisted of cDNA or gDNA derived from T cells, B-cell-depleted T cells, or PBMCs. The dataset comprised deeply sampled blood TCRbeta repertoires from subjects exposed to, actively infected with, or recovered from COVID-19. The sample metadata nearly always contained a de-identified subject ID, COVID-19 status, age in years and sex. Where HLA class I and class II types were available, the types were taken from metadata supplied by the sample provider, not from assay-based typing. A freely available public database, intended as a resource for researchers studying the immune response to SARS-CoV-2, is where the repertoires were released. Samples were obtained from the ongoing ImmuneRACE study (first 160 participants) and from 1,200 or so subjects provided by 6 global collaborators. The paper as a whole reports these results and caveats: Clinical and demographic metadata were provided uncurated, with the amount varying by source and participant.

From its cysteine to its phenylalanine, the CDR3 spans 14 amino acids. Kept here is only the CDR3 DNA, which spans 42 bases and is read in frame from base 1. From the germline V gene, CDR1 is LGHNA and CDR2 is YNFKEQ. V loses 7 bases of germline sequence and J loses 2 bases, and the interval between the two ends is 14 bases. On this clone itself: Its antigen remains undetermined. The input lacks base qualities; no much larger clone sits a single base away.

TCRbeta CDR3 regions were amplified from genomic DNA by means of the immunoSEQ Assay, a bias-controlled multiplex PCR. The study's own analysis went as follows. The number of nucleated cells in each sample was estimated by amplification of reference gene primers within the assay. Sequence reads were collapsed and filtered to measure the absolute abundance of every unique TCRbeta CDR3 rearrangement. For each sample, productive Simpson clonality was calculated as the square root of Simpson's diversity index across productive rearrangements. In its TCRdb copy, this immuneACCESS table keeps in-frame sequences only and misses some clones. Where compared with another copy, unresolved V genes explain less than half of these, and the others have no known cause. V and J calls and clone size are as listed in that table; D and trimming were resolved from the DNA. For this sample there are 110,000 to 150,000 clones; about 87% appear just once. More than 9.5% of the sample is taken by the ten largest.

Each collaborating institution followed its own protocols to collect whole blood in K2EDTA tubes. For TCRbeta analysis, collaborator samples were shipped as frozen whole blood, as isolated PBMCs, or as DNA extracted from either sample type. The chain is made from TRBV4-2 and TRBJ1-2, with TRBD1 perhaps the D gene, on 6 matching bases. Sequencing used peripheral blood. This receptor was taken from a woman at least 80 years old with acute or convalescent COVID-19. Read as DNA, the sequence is TGTGCCAGCAACGAAAGGCAGGGGAACTATGGCTACACCTTC. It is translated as CASNERQGNYGYTF.